These T cell receptor beta chains were read from a single sample in a study of blood T cell repertoires in COVID-19. Sequencing was performed with immunoSEQ multiplex PCR; in TCRdb, only in-frame clones are kept and a portion is missing. The data hold about 200,000 clones, with around 80% observed a single time. Sequences were obtained from PBMCs or T cells enriched from blood (not recorded which). These receptors were taken from a middle-aged woman with acute COVID-19. The CDR3 runs from the conserved cysteine through the conserved F or W. The order of the fields is D gene, V gene, clone size, J gene, CDR3 protein, CDR3 DNA. The D gene is left open where the match is weak. Rows give clone size only sometimes, using once, few, many, or a class for an expanded clone.

D: -
V: TRBV6-5
size: -
J: TRBJ2-7
CDR3: CASSLSRTGSSYEQYF
DNA: TGTGCCAGCAGTTTATCACGGACGGGGAGCTCCTACGAGCAGTACTTC

D: TRBD1
V: TRBV19
size: medium-sized
J: TRBJ1-2
CDR3: CASRLGGQGSFYGYTF
DNA: TGTGCCAGTAGACTTGGCGGACAGGGATCGTTCTATGGCTACACCTTC

D: -
V: TRBV9
size: -
J: TRBJ1-1
CDR3: CASSVGSGGGGTEAFF
DNA: TGTGCCAGCAGCGTAGGATCCGGGGGCGGGGGCACTGAAGCTTTCTTT

D: -
V: TRBV9
size: -
J: TRBJ2-1
CDR3: CASSVDAGRYNEQFF
DNA: TGTGCCAGCAGCGTAGATGCGGGTCGCTACAATGAGCAGTTCTTC

D: TRBD1
V: TRBV27
size: -
J: TRBJ1-5
CDR3: CASSFSGQGLQPQHF
DNA: TGTGCCAGCAGTTTCTCGGGACAGGGTCTTCAGCCCCAGCATTTT

D: TRBD1
V: TRBV27
size: -
J: TRBJ1-5
CDR3: CASSPKDRVQPQHF
DNA: TGTGCCAGCAGCCCTAAGGACAGGGTTCAGCCCCAGCATTTT

D: TRBD1
V: TRBV6-5
size: once
J: TRBJ1-2
CDR3: CASSRQGGRYGYTF
DNA: TGTGCCAGCAGTCGACAGGGGGGTCGCTATGGCTACACCTTC

D: -
V: TRBV5-1
size: -
J: TRBJ2-3
CDR3: CASSANPTDTQYF
DNA: TGCGCCAGCAGCGCTAATCCCACAGATACGCAGTATTTT

D: TRBD1
V: TRBV4-2
size: -
J: TRBJ2-2
CDR3: CASSQDGDRSTGELFF
DNA: TGTGCCAGCAGCCAAGATGGGGACAGGAGTACCGGGGAGCTGTTTTTT

D: -
V: TRBV15
size: -
J: TRBJ2-5
CDR3: CATRPAGQETQYF
DNA: TGTGCCACCAGGCCCGCGGGACAAGAGACCCAGTACTTC

D: TRBD1
V: TRBV3-1/TRBV3-2
size: once
J: TRBJ2-7
CDR3: CASSQDGTGLHEQYF
DNA: TGTGCCAGCAGCCAAGACGGGACAGGGTTACACGAGCAGTACTTC

D: -
V: TRBV12-5
size: -
J: TRBJ1-2
CDR3: CASGLDRVHGYTF
DNA: TGTGCTAGTGGTTTGGACAGGGTTCATGGCTACACCTTC